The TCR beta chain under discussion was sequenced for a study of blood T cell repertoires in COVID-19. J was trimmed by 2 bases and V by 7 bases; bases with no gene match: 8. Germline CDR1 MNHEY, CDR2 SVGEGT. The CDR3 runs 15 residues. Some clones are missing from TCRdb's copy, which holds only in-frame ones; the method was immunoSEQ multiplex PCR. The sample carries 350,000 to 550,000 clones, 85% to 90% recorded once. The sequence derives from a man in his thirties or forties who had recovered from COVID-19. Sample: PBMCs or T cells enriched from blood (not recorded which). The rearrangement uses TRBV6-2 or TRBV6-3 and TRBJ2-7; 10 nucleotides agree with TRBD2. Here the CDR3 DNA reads TGTGCCAGCACCCCTCCTCTAGCGGGAGCCTACGAGCAGTACTTC. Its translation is CASTPPLAGAYEQYF.